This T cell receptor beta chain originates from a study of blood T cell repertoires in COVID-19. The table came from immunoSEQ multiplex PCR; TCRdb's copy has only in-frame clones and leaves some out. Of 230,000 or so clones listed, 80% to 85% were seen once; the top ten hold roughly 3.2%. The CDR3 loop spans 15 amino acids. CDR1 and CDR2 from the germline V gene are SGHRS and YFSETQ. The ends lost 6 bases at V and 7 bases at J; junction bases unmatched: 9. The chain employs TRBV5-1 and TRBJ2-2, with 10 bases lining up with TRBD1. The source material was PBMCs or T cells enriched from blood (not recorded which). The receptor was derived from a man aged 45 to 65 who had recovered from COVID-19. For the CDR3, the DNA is TGCGCCAGCACAGGTGACAGGGGGCGAGTCGGGGAGCTGTTTTTT. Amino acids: CASTGDRGRVGELFF. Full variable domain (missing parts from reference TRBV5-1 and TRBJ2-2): KAGVTQTPRYLIKTRGQQVTLSCSPISGHRSVSWYQQTPGQGLQFLFEYFSETQRNKGNFPGRFSGRQFSNSRSEMNVSTLELGDSALYLCASTGDRGRVGELFFGEGSRLTVL.